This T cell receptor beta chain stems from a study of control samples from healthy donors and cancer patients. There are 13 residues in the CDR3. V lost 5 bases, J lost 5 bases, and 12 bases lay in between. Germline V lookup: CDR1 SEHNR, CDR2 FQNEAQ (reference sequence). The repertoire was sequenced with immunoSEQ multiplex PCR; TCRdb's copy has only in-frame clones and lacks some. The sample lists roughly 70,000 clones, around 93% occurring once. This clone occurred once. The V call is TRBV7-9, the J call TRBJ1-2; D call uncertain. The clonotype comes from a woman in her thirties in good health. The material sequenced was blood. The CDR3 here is CASSQDVSYGYTF. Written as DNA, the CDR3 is TGTGCCAGCAGCCAAGACGTATCTTATGGCTACACCTTC.